Listed below are T cell receptor beta chains from one sample, sequenced in a study of identical twins. TCRdb independently ran MiXCR on the 5' RACE reads; one entry per CDR3 protein. Of a few hundred thousand distinct CDR3 sequences in the sample, more than 9.5% were seen once. The data were also submitted as part of a second study, on yellow fever vaccine responses in identical twins.

Sequencing input: memory (CD45RO+) T cells sorted from blood. All receptors derive from a woman aged 18 to 35 in good health. Both conserved end residues are part of each CDR3. Fields, in order: V gene, D gene, J gene, clone size, CDR3 length, CDR3 DNA, CDR3 protein. A D gene is named only where the DNA matches it firmly. Size tells how often a clone was seen (once, few, many) or the class of an expanded clone, and some rows leave it out.

>TRBV5-6|NA|TRBJ1-1|few|13
TGTGCCAGCAGCTTGTACAGGGTCACTGAAGCTTTCTTT
CASSLYRVTEAFF
>TRBV24-1|NA|TRBJ1-2|few|13
TGTGCCACCAGTGAAGAGGCGGACAGTCGCTACACCTTC
CATSEEADSRYTF
>TRBV3-1|NA|TRBJ2-7|NA|12
TGTGCCAGCAGCCAAGCTGACTCCGAGCAGTACTTC
CASSQADSEQYF
>TRBV4-2|NA|TRBJ2-2|NA|14
TGTGCCAGCAGCAGGGACCATAACACCGGGGAGCTGTTTTTT
CASSRDHNTGELFF
>TRBV7-2|TRBD2|TRBJ2-3|NA|16
TGTGCCAGCAGCTTATTAGGAGCGGGAGGGCCAAATACGCAGTATTTT
CASSLLGAGGPNTQYF
>TRBV20-1|TRBD1|TRBJ2-5|NA|14
TGCAGTGCTAGACCACAGGGGCCCCAAGAGACCCAGTACTTC
CSARPQGPQETQYF
>TRBV5-1|TRBD1|TRBJ2-3|few|15
TGCGCCAGCAGCTCGACAGGGGTTAGCACAGATACGCAGTATTTT
CASSSTGVSTDTQYF
>TRBV6-2/TRBV6-3|TRBD1|TRBJ2-5|NA|15
TGTGCCAGCAGCACCCAAGGACAGGGCGGAGAGACCCAGTACTTC
CASSTQGQGGETQYF
>TRBV5-1|NA|TRBJ2-3|few|15
TGCGCCAGCAGCCCGGAGGGGCAGGGTAGGGATACGCAGTATTTT
CASSPEGQGRDTQYF
>TRBV7-9|NA|TRBJ2-3|NA|16
TGTGCCAGCAGCTTACAGGGGCAGGGCAGCGTTAATACGCAGTATTTT
CASSLQGQGSVNTQYF
>TRBV20-1|NA|TRBJ2-7|NA|14
TGCAGTGCTAGCTTAGGGGATTGGGCCTACGAGCAGTACTTC
CSASLGDWAYEQYF
>TRBV29-1|NA|TRBJ1-1|many|15
TGCAGCGTTAATAAGGGACTCAATCTAAACACTGAAGCTTTCTTT
CSVNKGLNLNTEAFF
>TRBV3-1|NA|TRBJ1-1|many|14
TGTGCCAGCAGCCAAAAGGTCGGAGGCACTGAAGCTTTCTTT
CASSQKVGGTEAFF
>TRBV12-3/TRBV12-4|NA|TRBJ1-1|many|14
TGTGCCAGCAGTTTAGGGGGACTGAACACTGAAGCTTTCTTT
CASSLGGLNTEAFF
>TRBV20-1|TRBD1|TRBJ1-2|NA|15
TGCAGTGCTAGCCCCCCCGGGACAGGGGGTTATGGCTACACCTTC
CSASPPGTGGYGYTF
>TRBV7-9|NA|TRBJ2-1|few|17
TGTGCCAGCAGCTCCGATCGGGGTTTAGGCACCTACAATGAGCAGTTCTTC
CASSSDRGLGTYNEQFF
>TRBV6-5|NA|TRBJ2-1|NA|17
TGTGCCAGCAGTTTCCCCCTCCGTATTCGCGAGAGCGATGAGCAGTTCTTC
CASSFPLRIRESDEQFF
>TRBV7-2|NA|TRBJ2-7|NA|12
TGTGCCAGCAGCTCGACAGACTACGAGCAGTACTTC
CASSSTDYEQYF
>TRBV19|NA|TRBJ2-3|few|16
TGTGCCAGTAGTATCCCCGGGAACCCCGGTGCGGATACGCAGTATTTT
CASSIPGNPGADTQYF
>TRBV4-2|NA|TRBJ2-3|many|18
TGTGCCAGCAGCCAAGAAGGGACTCCCTCTCGACTCACAGATACGCAGTATTTT
CASSQEGTPSRLTDTQYF
>TRBV27|NA|TRBJ2-1|NA|14
TGTGCCAGCAGTTTATCGAACGGGGCTCCCTGGAGGTTCTTC
CASSLSNGAPWRFF
>TRBV4-2|TRBD1|TRBJ2-5|NA|15
TGTGCCAGCAGCCAAGCCCGGACAGGGCAAGAGACCCAGTACTTC
CASSQARTGQETQYF
>TRBV20-1|NA|TRBJ1-5|many|13
TGCAGTGCTAGCAATGGGGTAACTCAGCCCCAGCATTTT
CSASNGVTQPQHF
>TRBV7-2|NA|TRBJ1-3|NA|15
TGTGCCAGCAGCTCAGGCATCAGCTCTGGAAACACCATATATTTT
CASSSGISSGNTIYF
>TRBV11-2|NA|TRBJ2-3|few|13
TGTGCCAGCAGCTTTTTCCTCACAGATACGCAGTATTTT
CASSFFLTDTQYF
>TRBV28|TRBD2|TRBJ2-7|few|14
TGTGCCAGCAGGGGGGGAGGGACCTCCTACGAGCAGTACTTC
CASRGGGTSYEQYF
>TRBV3-1|NA|TRBJ1-2|few|14
TGTGCCAGCAGCCAAGAGGGATGGGAGAGTGGCTACACCTTC
CASSQEGWESGYTF
>TRBV12-3/TRBV12-4|NA|TRBJ1-1|few|14
TGTGCCAGCAGGCCGACGGAGGGGAACACTGAAGCTTTCTTT
CASRPTEGNTEAFF
>TRBV27|TRBD2|TRBJ2-7|NA|16
TGTGCCAGCAGTTTTTGGCGAGCGGGACCGCCCTACGAGCAGTACTTC
CASSFWRAGPPYEQYF
>TRBV15|NA|TRBJ2-5|NA|14
TGTGCCACCAGCAGAGAGGCAATCCAAGAGACCCAGTACTTC
CATSREAIQETQYF
>TRBV12-3/TRBV12-4|NA|TRBJ2-7|many|14
TGTGCCAGCAGTCTTCGACAGGCATCCTACGAGCAGTACTTC
CASSLRQASYEQYF
>TRBV28|NA|TRBJ1-1|NA|11
TGTGCCAGCAGTGCTACTAATGAAGCTTTCTTT
CASSATNEAFF
>TRBV20-1|NA|TRBJ1-3|many|15
TGCAGTGCTAGGGAGGGGGACCATTCTGGAAACACCATATATTTT
CSAREGDHSGNTIYF
>TRBV6-1|NA|TRBJ1-2|NA|14
TGTGCCAGCAAAAGGACTGAGGCCAACTATGGCTACACCTTC
CASKRTEANYGYTF